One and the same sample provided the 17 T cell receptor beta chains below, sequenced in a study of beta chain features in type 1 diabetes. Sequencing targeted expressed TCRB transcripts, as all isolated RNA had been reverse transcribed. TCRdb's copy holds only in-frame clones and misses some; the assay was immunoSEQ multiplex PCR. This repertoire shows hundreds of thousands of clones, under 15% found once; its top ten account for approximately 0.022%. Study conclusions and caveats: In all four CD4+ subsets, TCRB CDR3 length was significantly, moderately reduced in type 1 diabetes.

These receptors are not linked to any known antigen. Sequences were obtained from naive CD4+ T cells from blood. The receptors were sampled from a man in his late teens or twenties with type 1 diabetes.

The CDR3 nucleotides read TGTGCCAGCAGCTTAGAGTGGGTGGAGAACACTGAAGCTTTCTTT. This translates into CASSLEWVENTEAFF. The J gene is TRBJ1-1, the V gene TRBV7-2, with D unclear. CDR1 and CDR2 (germline): SGHTA, FQGNSA. The CDR3 loop spans 15 amino acids. Trimming took off 1 base at V and 1 base at J, with 10 bases between the two ends.

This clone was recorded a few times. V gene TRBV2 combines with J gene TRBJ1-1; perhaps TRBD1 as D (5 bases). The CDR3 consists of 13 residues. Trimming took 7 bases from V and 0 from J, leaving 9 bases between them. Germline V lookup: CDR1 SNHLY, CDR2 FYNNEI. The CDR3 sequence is CASNGQMNTEAFF. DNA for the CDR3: TGTGCCAGCAACGGACAAATGAACACTGAAGCTTTCTTT.

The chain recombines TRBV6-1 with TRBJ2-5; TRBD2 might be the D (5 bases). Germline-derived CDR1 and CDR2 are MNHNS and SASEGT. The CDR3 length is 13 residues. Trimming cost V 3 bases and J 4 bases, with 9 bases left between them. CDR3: CASSDRGRETQYF. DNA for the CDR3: TGTGCCAGCAGTGATCGAGGGAGAGAGACCCAGTACTTC.

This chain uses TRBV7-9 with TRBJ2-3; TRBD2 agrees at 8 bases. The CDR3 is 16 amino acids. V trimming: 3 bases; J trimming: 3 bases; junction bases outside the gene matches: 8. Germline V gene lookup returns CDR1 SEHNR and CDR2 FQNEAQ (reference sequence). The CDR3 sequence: CASSFGGAGVTDTQYF. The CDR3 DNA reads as TGTGCCAGCAGCTTCGGAGGAGCGGGGGTAACAGATACGCAGTATTTT.

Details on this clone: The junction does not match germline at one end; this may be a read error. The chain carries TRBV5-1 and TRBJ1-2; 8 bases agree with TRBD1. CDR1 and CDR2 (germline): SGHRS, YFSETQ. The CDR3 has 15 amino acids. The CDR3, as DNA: TGCGCCAGCACCTTGACAGGGGTAAACTTGGATGGCTACACCTTC. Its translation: CASTLTGVNLDGYTF.

The CDR3 protein is CASSPGQRVSEAFF. As DNA, the CDR3 is TGTGCCAGCAGTCCCGGACAGCGGGTCTCTGAAGCTTTCTTT. This chain uses TRBV5-4 with TRBJ1-1; the D gene is possibly TRBD1 (6 bases). Per the germline V gene, CDR1 is SGHNT and CDR2 is YYREEE (reference sequence). V lost 5 bases, J lost 6 bases, and 17 bases lay in between. The CDR3 length is 14 residues.

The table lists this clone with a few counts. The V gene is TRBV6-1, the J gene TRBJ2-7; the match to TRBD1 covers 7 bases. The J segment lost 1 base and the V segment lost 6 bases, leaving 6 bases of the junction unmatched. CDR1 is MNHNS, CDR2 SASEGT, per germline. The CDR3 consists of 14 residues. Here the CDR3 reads CASSDRVGSYEQYF. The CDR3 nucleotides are TGTGCCAGCAGCGACAGGGTAGGGTCCTACGAGCAGTACTTC.

The CDR3: CASSRQGLGTEAFF. CDR3 sequence (DNA): TGCGCCAGCAGCCGACAGGGGTTAGGCACTGAAGCTTTCTTT. The V call is TRBV4-1, the J call TRBJ1-1, with TRBD1 identical over 8 bases. The J segment lost 4 bases and the V segment lost 4 bases, leaving 5 bases of the junction unmatched. The CDR3 extends over 14 amino acids. Looked up from germline, CDR1 is MGHRA and CDR2 is YSYEKL.

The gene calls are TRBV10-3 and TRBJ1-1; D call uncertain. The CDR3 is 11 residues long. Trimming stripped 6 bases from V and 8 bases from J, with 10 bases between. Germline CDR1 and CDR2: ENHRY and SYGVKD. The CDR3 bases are TGTGCCATCAGCACGGATTGGGAAGCTTTCTTT. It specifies CAISTDWEAFF.

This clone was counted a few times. The chain's CDR3 is CASRGTGVETQYF. CDR3 nucleotide sequence: TGTGCCAGCAGGGGGACAGGGGTAGAGACCCAGTACTTC. The V call is TRBV28, the J call TRBJ2-5, with TRBD1 identical over 10 bases. Trimming cost V 6 bases and J 4 bases; bases outside gene matches: 2. The CDR3 is 13 residues long. Germline CDR1 and CDR2: MDHEN and SYDVKM.

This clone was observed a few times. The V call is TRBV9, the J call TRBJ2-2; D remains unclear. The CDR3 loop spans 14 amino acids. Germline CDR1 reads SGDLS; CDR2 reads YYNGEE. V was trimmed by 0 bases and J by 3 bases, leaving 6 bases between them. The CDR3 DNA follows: TGTGCCAGCAGCGTAGTATCAGACACCGGGGAGCTGTTTTTT. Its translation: CASSVVSDTGELFF. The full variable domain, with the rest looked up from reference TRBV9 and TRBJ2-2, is DSGVTQTPKHLITATGQRVTLRCSPRSGDLSVYWYQQSLDQGLQFLIQYYNGEERAKGNILERFSAQQFPDLHSELNLSSLELGDSALYFCASSVVSDTGELFFGEGSRLTVL.

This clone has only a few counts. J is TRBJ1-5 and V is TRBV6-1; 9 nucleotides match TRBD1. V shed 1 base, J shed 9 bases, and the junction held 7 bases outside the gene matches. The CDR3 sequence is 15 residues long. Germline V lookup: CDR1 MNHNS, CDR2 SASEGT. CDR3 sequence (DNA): TGTGCCAGCAGTGAAGGGCCGGGACAGGGTGGGCCCCAGCATTTT. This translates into CASSEGPGQGGPQHF.

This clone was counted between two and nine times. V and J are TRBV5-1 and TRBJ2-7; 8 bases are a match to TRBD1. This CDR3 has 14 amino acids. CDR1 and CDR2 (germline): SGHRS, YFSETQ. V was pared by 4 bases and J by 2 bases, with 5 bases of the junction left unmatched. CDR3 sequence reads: CASSIWTGTYEQYF. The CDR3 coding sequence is TGCGCCAGCAGCATTTGGACAGGGACCTACGAGCAGTACTTC.

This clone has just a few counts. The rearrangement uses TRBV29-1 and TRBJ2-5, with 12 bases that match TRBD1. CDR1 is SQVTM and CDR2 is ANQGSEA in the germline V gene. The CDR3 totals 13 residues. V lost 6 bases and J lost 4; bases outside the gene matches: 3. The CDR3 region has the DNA TGCAGCGTGGGACAGGGGGCGCGAGAGACCCAGTACTTC. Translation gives CSVGQGARETQYF.

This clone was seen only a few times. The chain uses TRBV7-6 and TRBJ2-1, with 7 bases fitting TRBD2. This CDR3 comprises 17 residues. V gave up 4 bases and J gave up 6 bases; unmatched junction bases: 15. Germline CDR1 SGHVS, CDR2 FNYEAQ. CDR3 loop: CASSSPRETPGGNEQFF. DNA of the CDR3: TGTGCCAGCAGCTCCCCCCGGGAGACGCCGGGGGGCAATGAGCAGTTCTTC.

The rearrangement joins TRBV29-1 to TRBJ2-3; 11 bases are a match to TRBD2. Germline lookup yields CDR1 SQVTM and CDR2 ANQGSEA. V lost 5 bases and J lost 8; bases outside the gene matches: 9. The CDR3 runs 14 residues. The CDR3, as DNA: TGCAGCGTTACCTTAGCGGGGGGGCCTCCTACGCAGTATTTT. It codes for CSVTLAGGPPTQYF.

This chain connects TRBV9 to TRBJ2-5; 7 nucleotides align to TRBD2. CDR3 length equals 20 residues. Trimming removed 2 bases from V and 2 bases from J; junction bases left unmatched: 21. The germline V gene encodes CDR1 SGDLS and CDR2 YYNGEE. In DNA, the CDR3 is TGTGCCAGCAGCGTCCGTCCAAGGGCCGTCGGGGGGACTCCACAAGAGACCCAGTACTTC. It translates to CASSVRPRAVGGTPQETQYF.